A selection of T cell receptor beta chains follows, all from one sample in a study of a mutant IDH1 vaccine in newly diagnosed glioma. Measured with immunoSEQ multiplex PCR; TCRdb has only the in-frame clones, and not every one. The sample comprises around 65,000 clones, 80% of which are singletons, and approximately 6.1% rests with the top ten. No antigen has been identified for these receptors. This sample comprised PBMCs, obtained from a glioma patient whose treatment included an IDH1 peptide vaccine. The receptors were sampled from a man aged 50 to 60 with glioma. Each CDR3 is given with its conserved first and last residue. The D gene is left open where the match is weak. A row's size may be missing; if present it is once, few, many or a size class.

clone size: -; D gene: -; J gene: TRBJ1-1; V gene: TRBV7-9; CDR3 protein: CASGGRSTEAFF; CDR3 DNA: TGTGCCAGCGGGGGCAGGAGCACTGAAGCTTTCTTT
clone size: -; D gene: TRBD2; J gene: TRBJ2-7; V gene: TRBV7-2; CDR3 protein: CASSLSGSGVTYEQYF; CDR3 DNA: TGTGCCAGCAGCCTGTCCGGTAGCGGGGTTACCTACGAGCAGTACTTC
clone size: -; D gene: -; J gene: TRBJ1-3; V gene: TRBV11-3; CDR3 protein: CASSRDRSWGNTIYF; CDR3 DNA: TGTGCCAGCAGCCGTGACCGATCCTGGGGAAACACCATATATTTT
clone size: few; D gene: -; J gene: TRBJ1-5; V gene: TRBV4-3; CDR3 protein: CASLEGGFSNQPQHF; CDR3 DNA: TGCGCCAGCCTGGAAGGAGGGTTTAGCAATCAGCCCCAGCATTTT
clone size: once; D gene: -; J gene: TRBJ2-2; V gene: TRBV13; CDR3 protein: CASSHASATGELFF; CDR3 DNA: TGTGCCAGCAGCCACGCTAGCGCCACCGGGGAGCTGTTTTTT
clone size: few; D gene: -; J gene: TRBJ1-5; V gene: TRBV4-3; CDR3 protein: CASSQQAGAQPQHF; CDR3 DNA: TGCGCCAGCAGCCAGCAGGCGGGGGCCCAGCCCCAGCATTTT
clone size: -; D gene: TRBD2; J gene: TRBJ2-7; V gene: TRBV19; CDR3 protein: CVLRREGIRYEQYF; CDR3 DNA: TGTGTCCTTCGCCGGGAGGGCATAAGGTACGAGCAGTACTTC
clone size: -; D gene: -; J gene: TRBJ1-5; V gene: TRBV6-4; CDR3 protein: CASSGLGNFSNQPQHF; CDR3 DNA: TGTGCCAGCAGCGGGCTAGGGAACTTCAGCAATCAGCCCCAGCATTTT
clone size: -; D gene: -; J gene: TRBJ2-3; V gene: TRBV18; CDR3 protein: CASSPGDSTDTQYF; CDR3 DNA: TGTGCCAGCTCACCAGGGGACTCCACAGATACGCAGTATTTT
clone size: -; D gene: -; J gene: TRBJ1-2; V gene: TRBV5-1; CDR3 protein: CASSLDFRDKELYGYTF; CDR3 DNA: TGCGCCAGCAGCTTGGACTTCCGGGACAAGGAACTCTATGGCTACACCTTC
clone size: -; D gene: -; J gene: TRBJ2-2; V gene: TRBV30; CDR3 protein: CAWSQGSTGELFF; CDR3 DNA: TGTGCCTGGAGTCAGGGAAGTACCGGGGAGCTGTTTTTT
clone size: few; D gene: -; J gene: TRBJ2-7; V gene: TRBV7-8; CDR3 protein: CASSPWDSRTEQYF; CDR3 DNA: TGTGCCAGCAGCCCATGGGACTCCCGTACCGAGCAGTACTTC
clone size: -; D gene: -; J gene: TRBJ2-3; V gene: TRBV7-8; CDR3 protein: CASSPGTDSTDTQYF; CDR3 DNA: TGTGCCAGCAGTCCCGGGACGGACTCCACAGATACGCAGTATTTT
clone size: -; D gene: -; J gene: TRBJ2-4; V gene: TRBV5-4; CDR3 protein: CASSPPGAKNIQYF; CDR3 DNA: TGTGCCAGCAGCCCCCCCGGGGCCAAAAACATTCAGTACTTC
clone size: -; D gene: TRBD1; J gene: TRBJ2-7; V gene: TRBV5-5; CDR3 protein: CASSHTRDSSYEQYF; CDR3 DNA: TGTGCCAGCAGCCACACACGGGACAGTAGCTACGAGCAGTACTTC
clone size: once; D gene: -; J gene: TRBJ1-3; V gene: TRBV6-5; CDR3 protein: CASSRGGSSGNTIYF; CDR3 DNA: TGTGCCAGCAGCCGTGGGGGGAGCTCTGGAAACACCATATATTTT
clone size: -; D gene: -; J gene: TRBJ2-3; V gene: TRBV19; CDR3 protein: CASRLTQAENTDTQYF; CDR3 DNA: TGTGCCAGTAGACTAACCCAGGCGGAAAACACAGATACGCAGTATTTT
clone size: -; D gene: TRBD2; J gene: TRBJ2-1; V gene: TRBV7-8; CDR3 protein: CASSGRGGNEQFF; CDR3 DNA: TGTGCCAGCAGCGGCCGGGGAGGGAACGAGCAGTTCTTC
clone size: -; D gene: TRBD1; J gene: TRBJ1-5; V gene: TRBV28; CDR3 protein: CASSLHRGGEPQHF; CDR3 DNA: TGTGCCAGCAGTCTTCACAGGGGGGGAGAGCCCCAGCATTTT
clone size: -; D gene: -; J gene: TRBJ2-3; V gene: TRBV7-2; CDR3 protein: CASSPRPRDTQYF; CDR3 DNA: TGTGCCAGCAGTCCCCGGCCCAGGGATACGCAGTATTTT
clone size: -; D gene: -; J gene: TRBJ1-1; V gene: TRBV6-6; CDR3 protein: CASEGERAEAFF; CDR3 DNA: TGTGCCTCCGAGGGGGAGCGCGCTGAAGCTTTCTTT
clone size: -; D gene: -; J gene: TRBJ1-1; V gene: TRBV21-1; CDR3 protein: CAARWGTEAFF; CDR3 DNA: TGTGCCGCCAGGTGGGGGACTGAAGCTTTCTTT
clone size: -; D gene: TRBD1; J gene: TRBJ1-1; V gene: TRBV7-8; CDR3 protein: CASSSTGRTEAFF; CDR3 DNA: TGTGCCAGCAGCTCGACAGGGCGCACTGAAGCTTTCTTT
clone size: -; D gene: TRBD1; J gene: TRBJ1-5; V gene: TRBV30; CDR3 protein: CAWRPPPYRGINQPQHF; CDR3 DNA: TGTGCCTGGAGGCCCCCGCCTTACAGGGGGATAAATCAGCCCCAGCATTTT
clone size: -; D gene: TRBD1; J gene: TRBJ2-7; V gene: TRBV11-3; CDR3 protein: CASSRPGTGLAEQYF; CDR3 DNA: TGTGCCAGCAGCCGTCCCGGGACAGGGTTAGCCGAGCAGTACTTC
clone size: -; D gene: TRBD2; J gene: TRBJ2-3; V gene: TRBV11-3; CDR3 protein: CASSPSGTDTQYF; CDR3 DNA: TGTGCCAGCAGCCCTAGCGGGACAGATACGCAGTATTTT
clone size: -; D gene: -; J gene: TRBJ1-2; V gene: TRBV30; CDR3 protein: CAWMVGVGYGYTF; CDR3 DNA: TGTGCCTGGATGGTAGGGGTGGGCTATGGCTACACCTTC
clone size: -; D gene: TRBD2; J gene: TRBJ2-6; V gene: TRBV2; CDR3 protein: CASTGGPGANVLTF; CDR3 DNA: TGTGCCAGCACGGGGGGGCCTGGGGCCAACGTCCTGACTTTC
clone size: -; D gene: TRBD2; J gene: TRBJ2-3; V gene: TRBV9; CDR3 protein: CASSVGTSAVDTQYF; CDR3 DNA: TGTGCCAGCAGCGTAGGGACTAGCGCCGTAGATACGCAGTATTTT
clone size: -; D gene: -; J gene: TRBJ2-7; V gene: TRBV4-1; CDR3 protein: CASSQERAGAYEQYF; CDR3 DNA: TGCGCCAGCAGCCAAGAAAGGGCGGGCGCCTACGAGCAGTACTTC
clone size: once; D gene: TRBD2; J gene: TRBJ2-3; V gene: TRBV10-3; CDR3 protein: CAIRNSGGLTDTQYF; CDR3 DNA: TGTGCCATCAGGAATAGCGGGGGCCTCACAGATACGCAGTATTTT
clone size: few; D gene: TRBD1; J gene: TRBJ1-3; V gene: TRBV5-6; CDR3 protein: CASRSGQGLNTIYF; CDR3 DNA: TGTGCCAGCAGATCAGGACAGGGATTGAACACCATATATTTT
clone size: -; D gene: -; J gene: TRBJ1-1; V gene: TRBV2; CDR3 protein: CASSVLENTEAFF; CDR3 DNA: TGTGCCAGCAGTGTGCTCGAGAACACTGAAGCTTTCTTT
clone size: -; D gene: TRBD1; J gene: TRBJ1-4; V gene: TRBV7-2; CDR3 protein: CASRTDRGGEKLFF; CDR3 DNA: TGTGCCAGCAGGACAGACAGGGGTGGAGAAAAACTGTTTTTT
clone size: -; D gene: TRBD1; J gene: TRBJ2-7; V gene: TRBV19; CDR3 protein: CASSIDGQGYEQYF; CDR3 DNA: TGTGCCAGTAGTATAGATGGACAGGGGTACGAGCAGTACTTC
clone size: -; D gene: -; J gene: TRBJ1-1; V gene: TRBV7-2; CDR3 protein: CASSSMTASTEAFF; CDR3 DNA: TGTGCCAGCAGCTCCATGACAGCGAGCACTGAAGCTTTCTTT
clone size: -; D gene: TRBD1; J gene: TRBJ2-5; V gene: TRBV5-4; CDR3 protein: CASQRDRNQETQYF; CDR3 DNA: TGTGCCAGCCAAAGGGACAGGAACCAAGAGACCCAGTACTTC
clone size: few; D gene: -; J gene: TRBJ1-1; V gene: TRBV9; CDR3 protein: CASSGDKNTEAFF; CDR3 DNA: TGTGCCAGCAGCGGTGACAAGAACACTGAAGCTTTCTTT
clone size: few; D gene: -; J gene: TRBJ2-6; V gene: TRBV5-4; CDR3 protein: CASSSGREANVLTF; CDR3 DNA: TGTGCCAGCAGCTCCGGTAGGGAGGCCAACGTCCTGACTTTC
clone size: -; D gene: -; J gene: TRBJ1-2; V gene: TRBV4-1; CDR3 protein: CASSQAGTRYGYTF; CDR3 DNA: TGCGCCAGCAGCCAAGCCGGGACTCGCTATGGCTACACCTTC
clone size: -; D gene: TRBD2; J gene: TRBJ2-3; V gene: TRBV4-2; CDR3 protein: CASSRSPGTSGGDTQYF; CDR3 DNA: TGTGCCAGCAGCCGCTCCCCCGGGACTAGCGGTGGGGATACGCAGTATTTT
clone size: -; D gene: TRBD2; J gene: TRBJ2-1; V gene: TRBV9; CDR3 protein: CASSNNSGRARNEQFF; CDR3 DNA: TGTGCCAGCAGCAACAATAGCGGGAGGGCCCGCAATGAGCAGTTCTTC
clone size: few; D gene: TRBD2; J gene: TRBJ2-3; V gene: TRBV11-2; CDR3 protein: CASNGGGSTDTQYF; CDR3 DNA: TGTGCCAGCAATGGGGGAGGGAGCACAGATACGCAGTATTTT
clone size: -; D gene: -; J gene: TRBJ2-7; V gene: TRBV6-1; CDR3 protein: CASSERDPAREQYF; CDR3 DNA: TGTGCCAGCAGTGAAAGGGATCCCGCGAGGGAGCAGTACTTC
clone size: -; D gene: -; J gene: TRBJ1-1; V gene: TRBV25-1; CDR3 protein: CASSESRVKGTEAFF; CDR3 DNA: TGTGCCAGCAGTGAATCTCGGGTCAAGGGAACTGAAGCTTTCTTT
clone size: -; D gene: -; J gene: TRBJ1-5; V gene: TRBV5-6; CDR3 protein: CASSLSGVGSNQPQHF; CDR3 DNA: TGTGCCAGCAGCTTGAGTGGGGTAGGGAGCAATCAGCCCCAGCATTTT
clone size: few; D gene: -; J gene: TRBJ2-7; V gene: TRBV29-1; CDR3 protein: CSVEAADEQYF; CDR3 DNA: TGCAGCGTTGAGGCGGCTGACGAGCAGTACTTC
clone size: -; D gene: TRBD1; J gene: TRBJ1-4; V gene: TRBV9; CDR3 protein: CASSPWGDSNEKLFF; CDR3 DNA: TGTGCCAGCAGCCCCTGGGGGGACAGTAATGAAAAACTGTTTTTT
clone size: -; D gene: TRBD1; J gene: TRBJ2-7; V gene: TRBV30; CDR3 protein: CAWSTYQGDEQYF; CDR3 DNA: TGTGCCTGGAGTACTTACCAGGGGGACGAGCAGTACTTC
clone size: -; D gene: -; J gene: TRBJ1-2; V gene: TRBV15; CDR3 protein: CATSRDPKDGYTF; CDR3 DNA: TGTGCCACCAGCAGAGATCCTAAGGACGGCTACACCTTC
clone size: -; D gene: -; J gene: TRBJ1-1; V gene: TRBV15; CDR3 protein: CATSRDRVWNTEAFF; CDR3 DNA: TGTGCCACCAGCAGAGATAGGGTATGGAACACTGAAGCTTTCTTT
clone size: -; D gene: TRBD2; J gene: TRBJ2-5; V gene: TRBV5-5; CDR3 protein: CASSLRLAGGETQYF; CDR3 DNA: TGTGCCAGCAGCTTGCGACTAGCGGGGGGTGAGACCCAGTACTTC
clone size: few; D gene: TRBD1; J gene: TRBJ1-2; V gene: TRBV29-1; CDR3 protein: CSVKGGTGWNYGYTF; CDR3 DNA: TGCAGCGTTAAAGGGGGGACAGGGTGGAACTATGGCTACACCTTC
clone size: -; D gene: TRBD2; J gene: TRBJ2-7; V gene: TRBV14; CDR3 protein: CASSQGREGSYEQYF; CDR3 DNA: TGTGCCAGCAGCCAGGGGCGGGAGGGCTCCTACGAGCAGTACTTC
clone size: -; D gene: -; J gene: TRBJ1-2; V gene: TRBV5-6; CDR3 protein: CASSFPSVNPYGYTF; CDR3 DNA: TGTGCCAGCAGCTTCCCGTCTGTGAACCCCTATGGCTACACCTTC